The source of this TCR beta chain is a study of cytotoxic CD8 clonotypes in ibrutinib-treated CLL. As for the study in general: Partial responders around 24, complete 2; about twelve progressed and some 14 stayed in remission by median roughly 68 months.

Comments on this clone: Its specificity is unknown.

Study conclusions and caveats: Patients showed higher baseline clonality than age-matched healthy donors, and it tracked circulating CD8+ T-cell counts. There were few public clonotypes, and on treatment they contracted or stayed stable.

Data came from immunoSEQ multiplex PCR; TCRdb stores just in-frame clones and leaves some out. The sample lists roughly 42,000 clones, 65% to 70% seen once, with 7% in the top ten. CDR1 and CDR2 (germline): SGDLS, YYNGEE. The trim removed 3 bases at V and 4 bases at J, leaving 6 bases unmatched. The CDR3 runs to 16 residues. The chain joins TRBV9 to TRBJ2-1; 11 bases fit TRBD2. This clonotype was obtained from a human donor with chronic lymphocytic leukemia. Sequenced here: PBMCs, sampled at disease progression, from a patient treated with ibrutinib. CDR3 bases: TGTGCCAGCAGCGCCGGGGGGACTAGCGGATACAATGAGCAGTTCTTC. Translated, it gives CASSAGGTSGYNEQFF.